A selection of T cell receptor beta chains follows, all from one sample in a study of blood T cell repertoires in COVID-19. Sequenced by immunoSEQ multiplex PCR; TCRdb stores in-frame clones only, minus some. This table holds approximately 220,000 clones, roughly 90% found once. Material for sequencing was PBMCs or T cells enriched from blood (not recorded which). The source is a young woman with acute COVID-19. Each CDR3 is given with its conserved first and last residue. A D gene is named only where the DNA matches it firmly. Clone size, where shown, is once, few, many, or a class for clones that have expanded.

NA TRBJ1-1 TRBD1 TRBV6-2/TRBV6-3 CASSVGTGGTEAFF TGTGCCAGCAGTGTAGGGACAGGGGGCACTGAAGCTTTCTTT
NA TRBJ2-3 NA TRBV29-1 CSVVRGGTQYF TGCAGCGTCGTGAGGGGGGGTACGCAGTATTTT
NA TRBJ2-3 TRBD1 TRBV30 CAWTAGGTGDTQYF TGTGCCTGGACGGCAGGGGGCACAGGGGATACGCAGTATTTT
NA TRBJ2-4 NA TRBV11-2 CASSLAGTVIQYF TGTGCCAGCAGCCTAGCCGGGACTGTCATTCAGTACTTC
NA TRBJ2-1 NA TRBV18 CASSPMGTPNEQFF TGTGCCAGCTCACCTATGGGCACTCCGAATGAGCAGTTCTTC
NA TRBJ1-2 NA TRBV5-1 CASSPALRGNYGYTF TGCGCCAGCAGCCCGGCTTTACGGGGTAACTATGGCTACACCTTC
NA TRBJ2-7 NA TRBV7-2 CASSVRRSLAPEQYF TGTGCCAGCAGCGTCCGTAGGAGTCTAGCGCCCGAGCAGTACTTC
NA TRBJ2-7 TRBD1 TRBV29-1 CSVGDSVNYEQYF TGCAGCGTTGGGGACAGCGTGAACTACGAGCAGTACTTC
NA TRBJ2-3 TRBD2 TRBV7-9 CASGSLGGRSTDTQYF TGTGCCAGCGGATCACTGGGGGGGAGAAGCACAGATACGCAGTATTTT
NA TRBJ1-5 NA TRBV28 CASSFPGLNQPQHF TGTGCCAGCAGTTTCCCAGGGCTCAATCAGCCCCAGCATTTT
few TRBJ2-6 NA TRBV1 CTSSPPESSGANVLTF TGCACCAGCTCCCCCCCAGAATCCTCTGGGGCCAACGTCCTGACTTTC
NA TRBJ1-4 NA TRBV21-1 CASNDTKGVPTHRLQEKLFF TGTGCCAGCAACGACACCAAGGGGGTCCCCACCCACAGATTACAAGAAAAACTGTTTTTT
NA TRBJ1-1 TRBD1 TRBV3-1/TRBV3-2 CASSLKATGGDTEAFF TGTGCCAGCAGCCTGAAGGCCACAGGGGGCGACACTGAAGCTTTCTTT
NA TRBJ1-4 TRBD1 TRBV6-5 CASRSDRGSNEKLFF TGTGCCAGCAGGAGTGACAGGGGATCTAATGAAAAACTGTTTTTT
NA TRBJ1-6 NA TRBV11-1 CASSRYSSSGSPLHF TGTGCCAGCAGCAGATACAGCAGCTCAGGGTCACCCCTCCACTTT
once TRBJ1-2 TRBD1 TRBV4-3 CASSPWSPGTGEGTGKDYGYTF TGCGCCAGCAGCCCTTGGTCCCCCGGGACAGGGGAAGGAACCGGAAAGGACTATGGCTACACCTTC
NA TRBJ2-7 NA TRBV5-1 CASSFGGLREQYF TGCGCCAGCAGCTTCGGGGGTTTGCGCGAGCAGTACTTC
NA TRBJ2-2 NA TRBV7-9 CASSLATGTFTGELFF TGTGCCAGCAGCTTGGCAACCGGGACATTTACCGGGGAGCTGTTTTTT
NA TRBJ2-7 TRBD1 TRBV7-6 CASSLAPGQGTYEQYF TGTGCCAGCAGCTTAGCGCCAGGACAGGGGACCTACGAGCAGTACTTC
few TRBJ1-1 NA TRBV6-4 CASSSTMNTEAFF TGTGCCAGCAGTTCGACAATGAACACTGAAGCTTTCTTT
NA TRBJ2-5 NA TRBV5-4 CASSGGGRQETQYF TGTGCCAGCAGCGGGGGTGGGAGGCAAGAGACCCAGTACTTC
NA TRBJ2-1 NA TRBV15 CATSPGFRGRVGNEQFF TGTGCCACCAGCCCAGGATTTAGGGGAAGAGTAGGGAATGAGCAGTTCTTC
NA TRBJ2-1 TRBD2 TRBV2 CASSVGLAGNNEQFF TGTGCCAGCAGTGTGGGACTAGCGGGGAACAATGAGCAGTTCTTC
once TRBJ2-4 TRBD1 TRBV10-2 CAKTGYEAKNIQYF TGCGCCAAGACAGGGTATGAGGCCAAAAACATTCAGTACTTC
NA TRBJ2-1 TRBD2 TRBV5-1 CASSPGTSGIGLEEQFF TGCGCCAGCAGCCCCGGGACTAGCGGTATAGGTTTGGAGGAGCAGTTCTTC
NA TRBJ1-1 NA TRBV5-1 CASSLDREAFF TGCGCCAGCAGCTTGGACAGGGAAGCTTTCTTT
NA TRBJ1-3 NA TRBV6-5 CATIGRSSGNTIYF TGTGCCACCATTGGTAGGAGCTCTGGAAACACCATATATTTT
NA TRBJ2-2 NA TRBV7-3 CASSRKQNTGELFF TGTGCCAGCAGCCGCAAGCAGAACACCGGGGAGCTGTTTTTT
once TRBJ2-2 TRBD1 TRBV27 CASSTGTGRTGELFF TGTGCCAGCAGTACTGGGACAGGGCGAACCGGGGAGCTGTTTTTT
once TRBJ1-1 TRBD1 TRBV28 CASSLVQGRTEAFF TGTGCCAGCAGTTTAGTACAGGGGAGGACTGAAGCTTTCTTT
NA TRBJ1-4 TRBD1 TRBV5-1 CASSMGDRDNEKLFF TGCGCCAGCAGTATGGGGGACAGGGATAATGAAAAACTGTTTTTT
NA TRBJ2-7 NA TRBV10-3 CAIGQGVYEQYF TGTGCCATCGGGCAGGGTGTCTACGAGCAGTACTTC
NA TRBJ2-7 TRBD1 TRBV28 CASSLHQDRDYEQYF TGTGCCAGCAGCCTCCACCAGGACAGGGACTACGAGCAGTACTTC
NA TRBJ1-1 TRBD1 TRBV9 CASSTQTGAGIVVRF TGTGCCAGCAGCACGCAGACAGGGGCCGGCATTGTAGTACGGTTT
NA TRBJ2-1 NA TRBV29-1 CSVEWTRASNEQFF TGCAGCGTTGAATGGACACGAGCATCCAATGAGCAGTTCTTC
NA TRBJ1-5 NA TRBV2 CASRPQGQPQHF TGTGCCAGCAGACCACAGGGACAGCCCCAGCATTTT
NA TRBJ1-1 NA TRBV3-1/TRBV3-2 CASSRGPIRGNTEAFF TGTGCCAGCAGCCGGGGGCCAATCCGAGGGAACACTGAAGCTTTCTTT
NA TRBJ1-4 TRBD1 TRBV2 CASSRDRGREKLFF TGTGCCAGCAGTCGGGACAGGGGACGGGAAAAACTGTTTTTT
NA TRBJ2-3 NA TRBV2 CASRPPEADTQYF TGTGCCAGCAGGCCCCCCGAGGCAGATACGCAGTATTTT
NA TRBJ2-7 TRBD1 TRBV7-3 CASSLTGQGVSYEQYF TGTGCCAGCAGCTTAACGGGGCAGGGGGTTTCCTACGAGCAGTACTTC
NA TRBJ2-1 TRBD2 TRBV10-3 CAISEPAGGPNNEQFF TGTGCCATCAGTGAGCCAGCGGGGGGGCCTAACAATGAGCAGTTCTTC
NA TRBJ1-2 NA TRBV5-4 CASAGTTLYGYTF TGTGCCAGCGCCGGGACTACCCTTTACGGCTACACCTTC
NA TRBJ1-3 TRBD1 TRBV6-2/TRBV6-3 CASSYPISTGAGNTIYF TGTGCCAGCAGTTACCCGATCTCGACAGGGGCTGGAAACACCATATATTTT
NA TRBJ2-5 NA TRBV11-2 CASSPLSGGAQETQYF TGTGCCAGCAGCCCCCTGTCGGGCGGGGCGCAAGAGACCCAGTACTTC
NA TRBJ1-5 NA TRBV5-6 CASSLANSPDNQPQHF TGTGCCAGCAGCTTGGCGAACAGTCCGGACAATCAGCCCCAGCATTTT
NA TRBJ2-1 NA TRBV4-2 CASQRAGPSYNEQFF TGTGCCAGTCAAAGGGCGGGGCCCTCCTACAATGAGCAGTTCTTC
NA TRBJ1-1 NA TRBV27 CASSLLPPENTEAFF TGTGCCAGCAGTTTATTACCCCCAGAGAACACTGAAGCTTTCTTT
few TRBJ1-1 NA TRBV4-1 CASSQVAGDEAFF TGCGCCAGCAGCCAAGTAGCGGGGGATGAAGCTTTCTTT
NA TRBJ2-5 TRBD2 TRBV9 CASSVGAGGPGTQYF TGTGCCAGCAGCGTAGGAGCGGGGGGGCCCGGGACCCAGTACTTC
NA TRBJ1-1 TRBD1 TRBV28 CASSRHAGTGGVSEAFF TGTGCCAGCAGTCGCCACGCCGGGACAGGGGGCGTATCTGAAGCTTTCTTT
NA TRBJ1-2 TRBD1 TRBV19 CASSGTGGNYGYTF TGTGCCAGTAGTGGGACAGGGGGTAACTATGGCTACACCTTC
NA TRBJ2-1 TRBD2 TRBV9 CASSPSGAEQFF TGTGCCAGCAGCCCCAGCGGGGCCGAGCAGTTCTTC